This T cell receptor (beta chain) was sequenced for a study of blood T cell repertoires in COVID-19. Study-wide background: Spain, Italy and the United States supplied samples that represented acute and convalescent COVID-19. PBMCs, B-cell-depleted T cells, or T cells were the source of the cDNA or gDNA that made up the material.

TCRdb's table, derived via immunoSEQ multiplex PCR, lists solely in-frame clones and lacks some. The sample lists some 120,000 clones; 70% to 80% were seen once. This clone was picked up one time. V was pared by 6 bases and J by 5 bases, with 13 bases between. CDR3 size: 13 residues. Germline CDR1 reads ENHRY; CDR2 reads SYGVKD. This sequence joins TRBV10-3 and TRBJ2-5; D gene uncertain. The sequence derives from a human donor in a cohort sampled during active COVID-19. The source material was peripheral blood. The CDR3 reads CAIRAEAVETQYF. The CDR3 DNA is TGTGCCATCAGGGCCGAGGCGGTGGAGACCCAGTACTTC.